Shown below are 30 T cell receptor beta chains from a single sample sequenced in a study of blood T cells in healthy people across ages. A J-beta primer mix and a sample-barcoded 5' primer were used in a second PCR of about 7 to 12 cycles. TCRdb called the 5' RACE reads again in MiXCR, with one record for every CDR3 protein. The data hold some 1.5 million distinct CDR3 sequences, with roughly 30% observed a single time. The sample was blood. Receptors were obtained from a woman aged 25 to 45 in good health.

This clonotype was seen many times. The V gene is TRBV4-1, the J gene TRBJ2-3, with D perhaps matching TRBD1 or TRBD2 (7 bases each). The V end lost 1 base, the J end lost 5 bases, and 16 bases lay between the germline ends. Germline CDR1 is MGHRA and CDR2 is YSYEKL. The CDR3 covers 16 residues. CDR3 DNA: TGCGCCAGCAGCCAAGCTGCCAGGGGGGGTGGAGATACGCAGTATTTT. It encodes CASSQAARGGGDTQYF.

J is TRBJ1-5 and V is TRBV21-1; the table's D call, TRBD1, has no DNA check behind it. TRBV21-1 is reported as a pseudogene. The CDR3 is made up of 14 amino acids. CDR3 DNA: TGTGCCAGCACACCAAAGGGGCGGAATCAGCCCCAGCATTTT. It translates to CASTPKGRNQPQHF.

This clonotype was recorded many times. This chain's CDR3 is CSARVINNEQFF. CDR3 DNA: TGCAGTGCTAGAGTTATAAACAATGAGCAGTTCTTC. This sequence joins TRBV20-1 and TRBJ2-1; the D is unclear. CDR3 length: 12 residues. V was cut by 1 base and J by 5 bases, with 6 bases left in between. The germline CDR1 and CDR2 sequences are DFQATT and SNEGSKA (reference sequence).

This clonotype was counted a few times. The genes are TRBV30 and TRBJ2-1, with 10 nucleotides matching TRBD2. The germline gives CDR1 GTSNPN, CDR2 SVGIG (reference sequence). Trimming took 0 bases from V and 5 from J; bases not matched to a gene: 4. This CDR3 is built from 15 residues. The CDR3 DNA is TGTGCCTGGAGTGTAACTAGCGGGGCTGACAATGAGCAGTTCTTC. Residues: CAWSVTSGADNEQFF.

This clonotype was observed once. Being one base from a much bigger clone, this may be a read error. The CDR3 sequence: CASSPSYSSSYEQDF. DNA for the CDR3: TGTGCCAGCAGTCCGAGTTACAGCAGCTCCTACGAGCAGGACTTC. The V gene is TRBV6-1, the J gene TRBJ2-7, with D uncertain. The CDR3 sequence is 15 residues long. In germline, CDR1 is MNHNS, CDR2 SASEGT.

V is TRBV12-3 or TRBV12-4 and J is TRBJ2-3; D gene unclear. The CDR3 loop spans 12 amino acids. V gave up 3 bases and J gave up 6 bases, with 7 bases separating them. In DNA, the CDR3 is TGTGCCAGCAGTTTCAGGCGCGATACGCAGTATTTT. It encodes CASSFRRDTQYF.

This chain uses TRBV5-6 with TRBJ2-5; 7 nucleotides align to TRBD1. There are 15 residues in the CDR3. Germline CDR1 reads SGHDT; CDR2 reads YYEEEE. Trimming cost V 3 bases and J 5 bases; bases outside gene matches: 10. The CDR3 DNA follows: TGTGCCAGCAGCTCCCTAGAAGGGGGCAGGGAGACCCAGTACTTC. The encoded protein is CASSSLEGGRETQYF.

This chain links TRBV20-1 with TRBJ2-7; 11 nucleotides align to TRBD2. Looked up from germline, CDR1 is DFQATT and CDR2 is SNEGSKA (reference sequence). This CDR3 spans 14 amino acids. After removal of 5 bases from V and 3 bases from J, the junction contained 6 bases not matched to a gene. DNA of the CDR3: TGCAGTGCTCCTATAGCGGGAGGGCACTACGAGCAGTACTTC. Translated: CSAPIAGGHYEQYF.

This clonotype was counted ten times or more. The CDR3 nucleotides read TGTGCCAGCCGGGCGTTGGACAGGGAGCGAGACGAGCAGTACTTC. Translated: CASRALDRERDEQYF. The chain recombines TRBV12-3 or TRBV12-4 with TRBJ2-7; 8 bases map to TRBD1. The CDR3 loop spans 15 amino acids. V shed 8 bases, J shed 5 bases, and the junction held 14 bases outside the gene matches.

This clonotype has just a few counts. The chain employs TRBV11-2 and TRBJ1-6, with 7 bases lining up with TRBD1. The CDR3 runs 14 residues. Germline V CDR1 and CDR2: SGHAT, FQNNGV. V was clipped by 4 bases and J by 7 bases; unmatched bases: 4. The CDR3 spells CASSSRGRNSPLHF. DNA for the CDR3: TGTGCCAGCAGCTCAAGGGGGCGGAATTCACCCCTCCACTTT.

The V and J genes are TRBV7-2 and TRBJ2-1, with D unclear. Looked up from germline, CDR1 is SGHTA and CDR2 is FQGNSA. The CDR3 runs 15 residues. Trimming took 0 bases from V and 5 from J, leaving 11 bases between them. The CDR3 loop reads CASSLAGVADNEQFF. In DNA, the CDR3 is TGTGCCAGCAGCTTAGCAGGAGTTGCGGACAATGAGCAGTTCTTC.

There are many counts of this clonotype. The chain recombines TRBV12-5 with TRBJ2-7; D call uncertain. The CDR3 sequence is 13 residues long. CDR1 and CDR2 from the germline V gene are LGHNT and FRNRAP. V lost 2 bases and J lost 3, with 8 bases in between. CDR3 DNA: TGTGCTAGTGGTTTGCAAGCTCTCTACGAGCAGTACTTC. Its protein product is CASGLQALYEQYF.

The chain carries TRBV7-9 and TRBJ1-2; 7 bases fit TRBD1. Germline values: CDR1 SEHNR, CDR2 FQNEAQ (reference sequence). This CDR3 contains 16 residues. V dropped 5 bases and J dropped 1; count of bases not matched to a gene: 10. The CDR3: CASSSDRDSNNYGYTF. The CDR3 nucleotides are TGTGCCAGCAGCAGCGACCGGGACAGCAATAACTATGGCTACACCTTC.

The genes are TRBV6-5 and TRBJ2-7; a weak D match, TRBD1 (5 bases). The germline CDR1 and CDR2 sequences are MNHEY and SVGAGI. The CDR3 is 13 residues long. V was pared by 8 bases and J by 3 bases, with 14 bases between. CDR3 in DNA: TGTGCCAGCGAACGAAGGGGATTCTACGAGCAGTACTTC. It is translated as CASERRGFYEQYF.

The chain links TRBV5-1 to TRBJ2-1; D ambiguous. V was shortened by 4 bases and J by 2 bases, with 13 bases between the two germline ends. The CDR3 is made up of 15 amino acids. Germline loops: CDR1 SGHRS, CDR2 YFSETQ. CDR3 in DNA: TGCGCCAGCAGCATGGTGGGATTAGCCTACAATGAGCAGTTCTTC. Translating gives CASSMVGLAYNEQFF.

The V call is TRBV20-1, the J call TRBJ2-1, with 13 bases matching TRBD2. This CDR3 is built from 15 residues. Losses at the gene ends were 6 bases for V and 8 bases for J; bases not matched to a gene: 10. Germline CDR1 is DFQATT and CDR2 is SNEGSKA (reference sequence). The CDR3 here is CSAGTSGRAPYEQFF. CDR3 coding DNA: TGCAGTGCCGGAACTAGCGGGAGGGCCCCATATGAGCAGTTCTTC.

The V and J genes are TRBV6-1 and TRBJ2-3; TRBD2 agrees at 11 bases. V was clipped by 6 bases and J by 2 bases; unmatched bases: 10. The CDR3 is 17 residues long. The V gene's germline CDR1 is MNHNS and CDR2 SASEGT. In DNA form, the CDR3 reads TGTGCCAGCAGCAGGAGCGGACTAGCGGGCGTCACAGATACGCAGTATTTT. Amino acids: CASSRSGLAGVTDTQYF.

The chain joins TRBV7-2 to TRBJ2-1, with 8 bases aligning to TRBD2. Germline CDR1 reads SGHTA; CDR2 reads FQGNSA. The V and J ends lost 5 bases and 8 bases, in that order; junction bases with no gene match: 17. This CDR3 spans 17 amino acids. The CDR3 sequence: CASSDRLGERGFDEQFF. Written as DNA, the CDR3 is TGTGCCAGCAGCGACCGGTTGGGGGAGCGGGGGTTCGATGAGCAGTTCTTC.

About this clonotype: A read error is possible here, since a much larger clone lies one base away. The chain is built from TRBV11-2 and TRBJ2-1; D is unclear. CDR3 length: 12 residues. Between the trimmed V and J ends, which lost 7 bases and 5 bases, there was a span of 9 bases. Germline V gene lookup returns CDR1 SGHAT and CDR2 FQNNGV. The CDR3 region has the DNA TGTGCCAGCAACTTCTTGGACAATGAGCAGTTCTTC. This encodes CASNFLDNEQFF.

J is TRBJ2-3 and V is TRBV4-1; D is unresolved. Between the trimmed V and J ends, which lost 1 base and 5 bases, there was a span of 10 bases. The CDR3 totals 14 residues. Per germline, CDR1 MGHRA and CDR2 YSYEKL. Here the CDR3 reads CASSQAGAQDTQYF. CDR3 bases: TGCGCCAGCAGCCAAGCGGGTGCTCAAGATACGCAGTATTTT.

This clonotype was seen at least ten times. The chain uses TRBV30 and TRBJ2-5; D ambiguous. The CDR3 has 12 residues. V was shortened by 5 bases and J by 6 bases, with 13 bases between the two germline ends. Germline CDR1 reads GTSNPN; CDR2 reads SVGIG (reference sequence). Here the CDR3 reads CAWGHGSKTQYF. In nucleotides, the CDR3 is TGTGCCTGGGGGCACGGGTCCAAGACCCAGTACTTC.

This rearrangement joins TRBV7-3 to TRBJ1-1; 7 positions agree with TRBD1. Unmatched junction bases numbered 7, after V lost 5 bases and J lost 4 bases. The length of the CDR3 is 14 residues. Germline loops: CDR1 SGHTA, CDR2 FQGTGA. In DNA, the CDR3 is TGTGCCAGCAGCGCCGGACAGGTCGGCACTGAAGCTTTCTTT. As protein: CASSAGQVGTEAFF.

This clonotype was seen more than once but under ten times. The chain couples TRBV5-1 to TRBJ2-5, with 8 positions matching TRBD2. In germline, CDR1 is SGHRS, CDR2 YFSETQ. The CDR3 runs to 19 residues. The V and J ends lost 0 bases and 4 bases, in that order; junction bases with no gene match: 17. The CDR3 DNA reads TGCGCCAGCAGCTTGGACGGTAGGACCGCGGGGGGCCGCGGAGAGACCCAGTACTTC. Translating it yields CASSLDGRTAGGRGETQYF. Variable domain in full (rest from reference TRBV5-1 and TRBJ2-5): KAGVTQTPRYLIKTRGQQVTLSCSPISGHRSVSWYQQTPGQGLQFLFEYFSETQRNKGNFPGRFSGRQFSNSRSEMNVSTLELGDSALYLCASSLDGRTAGGRGETQYFGPGTRLLVL.

This clonotype was recorded at least ten times. The chain has TRBV27 and TRBJ1-2; 8 bases line up with TRBD1. This CDR3 has 14 amino acids. The germline CDR1 and CDR2 sequences are MNHEY and SMNVEV (reference sequence). V was pared by 6 bases and J by 4 bases, with 7 bases of the junction left unmatched. DNA for the CDR3: TGTGCCAGCAGCTTCCGACAGGGGCCCTATGGCTACACCTTC. This encodes CASSFRQGPYGYTF.

This clonotype has ten or more counts. This chain uses TRBV6-5 with TRBJ2-5; D not resolved. The CDR3 has 14 residues. V was shortened by 10 bases and J by 5 bases, with 20 bases between the two germline ends. Germline assignment: CDR1 MNHEY and CDR2 SVGAGI. The DNA of the CDR3 is TGTGCCACCAAGTGGACGTCGGGTGTGGAGACCCAGTACTTC. It translates to CATKWTSGVETQYF.

This clonotype was seen only a few times. The CDR3 region is CSGVPGANTEAFF. CDR3 sequence (DNA): TGCAGCGGTGTCCCAGGGGCTAACACTGAAGCTTTCTTT. The chain employs TRBV29-1 and TRBJ1-1; D perhaps matches TRBD1 (6 bases). Trimming took 7 bases from V and 2 from J, leaving 14 bases between them. CDR1 SQVTM and CDR2 ANQGSEA come from the germline V gene. The CDR3 runs 13 residues.

About this clonotype: One end of the junction fails to match germline, which may point to a read error. This rearrangement joins TRBV7-7 to TRBJ1-2, with 8 bases fitting TRBD1. Germline values: CDR1 SSHAT, CDR2 FNYEAQ (reference sequence). The CDR3 is made up of 15 amino acids. The CDR3 DNA reads TGTACCAGCAGCCGGAGGATGACAGGGGACTATGGCTACACCTTC. This sequence encodes CTSSRRMTGDYGYTF.

This clonotype is a singleton in its sample. The chain combines TRBV9 with TRBJ2-1, with 13 bases aligning to TRBD2. The CDR3 is made up of 16 amino acids. V lost 1 base, J lost 7 bases, and 5 bases stayed unmatched. CDR1 and CDR2 (germline): SGDLS, YYNGEE. CDR3 in DNA: TGTGCCAGCAGCGTATTGGGACTAGCGGGACGAAATGAGCAGTTCTTC. Translation gives CASSVLGLAGRNEQFF.

V usage is TRBV27 and J usage is TRBJ2-1; the match to TRBD1 covers 10 bases. Germline trimming cut 3 bases from V and 0 bases from J; bases unmatched to any gene: 8. Germline loops: CDR1 MNHEY, CDR2 SMNVEV (reference sequence). This CDR3 spans 18 amino acids. DNA of the CDR3: TGTGCCAGCAGTTTCCTGACAGGGGGCTCGAGCTCCTACAATGAGCAGTTCTTC. This codes for CASSFLTGGSSSYNEQFF.

V gene TRBV7-9 combines with J gene TRBJ2-5; D is perhaps TRBD1 or TRBD2 (6 bases each). V was pared by 5 bases and J by 3 bases, with 19 bases between. This CDR3 has 16 amino acids. CDR1 SEHNR and CDR2 FQNEAQ come from the germline V gene (reference sequence). The CDR3: CASSPRGAGEEETQYF. The CDR3 region has the DNA TGTGCCAGCAGCCCCCGAGGGGCAGGGGAGGAAGAGACCCAGTACTTC. Based on the CDR3 plus reference TRBV7-9 and TRBJ2-5, the full variable domain is DTGVSQNPRHKITKRGQNVTFRCDPISEHNRLYWYRQTLGQGPEFLTYFQNEAQLEKSRLLSDRFSAERPKGSFSTLEIQRTEQGDSAMYLCASSPRGAGEEETQYFGPGTRLLVL.